This T cell receptor beta chain originates from a study of T cell responses to AZD1222 COVID-19 vaccine. Findings of the study overall: Spike-specific TCR breadth rose after two AZD1222 doses, and depth rose as well. Clonal diversity was possibly underestimated, and the donors were mostly white British, with more females.

Only in-frame clones appear in the TCRdb table, and some are missing; sequencing was by immunoSEQ multiplex PCR. The repertoire has just under 95,000 clones, roughly 93% of them found once; the top ten carry about 20%. Note on this clone: What it recognizes is unknown.

This receptor was obtained from an adult in good health. The sample in question was peripheral blood, obtained on day 0 of AZD1222 vaccination.

This chain's CDR3 is CASSPPSGYEQYF. The CDR3 DNA follows: TGTGCCAGCTCACCACCTTCAGGCTACGAGCAGTACTTC. V gene TRBV18 combines with J gene TRBJ2-7; D is unclear. Trimming took 0 bases from V and 3 from J, leaving 6 bases between them. Germline CDR1 is KGHSH and CDR2 is LQKENI. The CDR3 sequence is 13 residues long.